These T cell receptor beta chains were read from a single sample in a study of blood T cell repertoires in COVID-19. TCRdb's table, derived via immunoSEQ multiplex PCR, lists solely in-frame clones and lacks some. The table includes about 160,000 clones, approximately 91% detected once. Sequencing input: peripheral blood. The receptors were gathered from a man between 50 and 59 years old with acute or convalescent COVID-19. The CDR3 runs from the conserved cysteine through the conserved F or W. The D gene is left open where the match is weak. Clone size is not always given. Where it is, it says once, few, many or a class for expanded clones.

abundance	d_gene	len	v_gene	j_gene	CDR3nt	CDR3aa
.	.	14	TRBV24-1	TRBJ1-1	TGTGCCACCAGAGGAGACGTACCGGGCACTGAAGCTTTCTTT	CATRGDVPGTEAFF
.	.	17	TRBV11-2	TRBJ2-6	TGTGCCAGCAGCCAGGCGGGATCCTACTCTGGGGCCAACGTCCTGACTTTC	CASSQAGSYSGANVLTF
.	TRBD2	16	TRBV18	TRBJ2-7	TGTGCCAGCTCACCAACAGCGCGGGAGGGCCTGTACGAGCAGTACTTC	CASSPTAREGLYEQYF
few	.	11	TRBV28	TRBJ1-5	TGTGCCAGCAGCCAGACTCGGCCCCAGCATTTT	CASSQTRPQHF
.	TRBD1	12	TRBV24-1	TRBJ1-2	TGTGCCACCAGTGAACAGGGGAATGGCTACACCTTC	CATSEQGNGYTF
.	TRBD2	16	TRBV9	TRBJ2-3	TGTGCCAGCAGCGTACAGGCTAGCGGGAGCACAGATACGCAGTATTTT	CASSVQASGSTDTQYF
.	TRBD2	15	TRBV19	TRBJ2-1	TGTGCCAGTAGTCTCTCCGGGACTAGGAACAATGAGCAGTTCTTC	CASSLSGTRNNEQFF
.	TRBD1	17	TRBV28	TRBJ1-1	TGTGCCAGCAGTTTAAAGTTGTGGGGGGACAGGAACACTGAAGCTTTCTTT	CASSLKLWGDRNTEAFF
.	TRBD2	14	TRBV6-5	TRBJ2-7	TGTGCCAGCAGAGGCCCTAGCGGGACCTACGAGCAGTACTTC	CASRGPSGTYEQYF
.	.	16	TRBV10-3	TRBJ1-2	TGTGCCATCAGTGAGTCCCCAGGGAACTCGAACTATGGCTACACCTTC	CAISESPGNSNYGYTF
.	.	14	TRBV3-1/TRBV3-2	TRBJ2-5	TGTGCCAGCAGCCAAGTGGCAGGGGCGCGGACCCAGTACTTC	CASSQVAGARTQYF
.	TRBD1	16	TRBV7-2	TRBJ1-1	TGTGCCAGCAGCTTAGAGGGACAGGGGTATGACACTGAAGCTTTCTTT	CASSLEGQGYDTEAFF
.	TRBD2	15	TRBV7-2	TRBJ2-3	TGTGCCAGCAGCTTACGGGGGGGCTCTACAGATACGCAGTATTTT	CASSLRGGSTDTQYF
.	.	14	TRBV7-2	TRBJ2-1	TGTGCCAGCAGCTTAGGTTTTAGTAGCGTTGAGCAGTTCTTC	CASSLGFSSVEQFF
.	.	13	TRBV25-1	TRBJ1-4	TGTGCCAGCAGTGACGGAGGGAATGAAAAACTGTTTTTT	CASSDGGNEKLFF
.	.	14	TRBV10-3	TRBJ1-2	TGTGCCATCAGTGAGTCCGAAAAGCAAGATGGCTACACCTTC	CAISESEKQDGYTF
.	.	14	TRBV11-2	TRBJ2-1	TGTGCCAGCAGACCGTTCGACAGAGACAATGAGCAGTTCTTC	CASRPFDRDNEQFF
.	.	15	TRBV19	TRBJ1-6	TGTGCCAGTAGTATTAAGAGCTCCTATAATTCACCCCTCCACTTT	CASSIKSSYNSPLHF
.	.	12	TRBV28	TRBJ1-1	TGTGCCAGCAGTCTTTCGCGGACTGAAGCTTTCTTT	CASSLSRTEAFF
.	.	16	TRBV19	TRBJ2-2	TGTGCCAGTAGCCCCCGCGGGGATGGAGGCGCCGGGGAGCTGTTTTTT	CASSPRGDGGAGELFF
.	.	15	TRBV11-2	TRBJ2-7	TGTGCCAGCAGCTTATTAGAGACATACCACTACGAGCAGTACTTC	CASSLLETYHYEQYF
.	TRBD1	15	TRBV27	TRBJ2-1	TGTGCCAGCGCCCACGGGACAGGGGGTGGGAATGAGCAGTTCTTC	CASAHGTGGGNEQFF
.	.	16	TRBV6-5	TRBJ2-1	TGTGCCAGCAGTTTCCGGGGGGCCGCTGCCTACAATGAGCAGTTCTTC	CASSFRGAAAYNEQFF